What follows are 21 T cell receptor beta chains derived from one specimen sequenced in a study of blood T cell repertoires in COVID-19. Sequencing used immunoSEQ multiplex PCR; TCRdb keeps in-frame clones, though not all of them. The sample yields 45,000 to 50,000 clones, around 84% seen once. The material sequenced was peripheral blood. All receptors derive from a woman aged 80 or over with COVID-19, enrolled during active disease.

This rearrangement joins TRBV5-6 to TRBJ2-7; D possibly corresponds to TRBD1 (5 bases). The CDR3 runs to 15 residues. Germline V gene sequence: CDR1 SGHDT, CDR2 YYEEEE. V was clipped by 0 bases and J by 3 bases, with 13 bases between them. The CDR3 reads CASSLGRGSVYEQYF. The CDR3 DNA reads as TGTGCCAGCAGCTTGGGTAGGGGAAGCGTCTACGAGCAGTACTTC.

The rearrangement joins TRBV19 to TRBJ1-1; 8 bases agree with TRBD1. Germline V gene lookup returns CDR1 LNHDA and CDR2 SQIVND (reference sequence). The CDR3 sequence is 16 residues long. Germline trimming cut 7 bases from V and 0 bases from J; bases unmatched to any gene: 10. Written as DNA, the CDR3 is TGTGCCAGTACTCTCCGACCGGGACAGGTGAACACTGAAGCTTTCTTT. Encoded protein: CASTLRPGQVNTEAFF.

The J gene is TRBJ1-1, the V gene TRBV6-1; D may be TRBD1 (5 bases). In germline, CDR1 is MNHNS, CDR2 SASEGT. The V and J ends lost 3 bases and 6 bases respectively, with 17 bases between them. The CDR3 consists of 15 residues. The CDR3 sequence: CASSETRPQVAEAFF. CDR3 nucleotide sequence: TGTGCCAGCAGTGAGACTAGACCACAGGTCGCTGAAGCTTTCTTT.

CDR3 bases: TGTGCCAGCAGACCCGGACAGGGGAGGCCTGAGCAGTTCTTC. Protein: CASRPGQGRPEQFF. This chain uses TRBV3-1 (or the pseudogene TRBV3-2) with TRBJ2-1; 9 nucleotides line up with TRBD1. CDR3 length: 14 amino acids. J was trimmed by 9 bases and V by 6 bases; bases with no gene match: 9. CDR1 is LGHDT and CDR2 is YNNKEL in the germline V gene (reference sequence).

This clone showed up just once. V gene TRBV5-1 combines with J gene TRBJ1-6; TRBD1 aligns across 7 bases. Trimming took 3 bases from V and 5 from J; bases not matched to a gene: 11. This CDR3 contains 17 residues. The germline CDR1 and CDR2 sequences are SGHRS and YFSETQ. The CDR3 reads CASSSQLTGLDNSPLHF. The DNA of the CDR3 is TGCGCCAGCAGCTCACAACTGACAGGGTTGGATAATTCACCCCTCCACTTT.

The V and J genes are TRBV7-9 and TRBJ1-2, with TRBD1 matching over 7 bases. The V segment lost 0 bases and the J segment 6 bases; nucleotides outside the gene matches: 10. CDR1 and CDR2 (germline): SEHNR, FQNEAQ (reference sequence). This CDR3 region has 16 residues. CDR3 sequence: CASSLALTGMEDGYTF. In DNA form, the CDR3 reads TGTGCCAGCAGCTTAGCGCTGACAGGGATGGAGGATGGCTACACCTTC.

V gene TRBV9 combines with J gene TRBJ2-3; 8 nucleotides align to TRBD2. This CDR3 comprises 16 residues. Germline loops: CDR1 SGDLS, CDR2 YYNGEE. The ends lost 3 bases at V and 0 bases at J; junction bases unmatched: 6. CDR3 sequence (DNA): TGTGCCAGCAGCGCGAGGGCGGGGGGTAGCACAGATACGCAGTATTTT. This translates into CASSARAGGSTDTQYF.

The V and J genes are TRBV2 and TRBJ1-3, with a tentative D call TRBD1 (6 bases). Germline CDR1 is SNHLY and CDR2 is FYNNEI. The CDR3 contains 16 residues. The V end was cut by 7 bases, the J end by 0 bases, with 16 bases between. The CDR3 DNA is TGTGCCAGCAATGGGGGGGCAGTAGCCTCTGGAAACACCATATATTTT. It translates to CASNGGAVASGNTIYF.

The V and J genes are TRBV5-1 and TRBJ1-1, with a weak D call TRBD1 (5 bases). Germline V CDR1 and CDR2: SGHRS, YFSETQ. Deletions cut 4 bases from V and 1 base from J, with 14 bases between. This CDR3 contains 15 residues. The CDR3 bases are TGCGCCAGCAGCCCTGAGTGGGGCGGGAACACTGAAGCTTTCTTT. This codes for CASSPEWGGNTEAFF.

This chain joins TRBV7-2 and TRBJ1-2; the D is unclear. Trimming removed 2 bases from V and 8 bases from J, with 18 bases in between. The CDR3 runs to 15 residues. Germline V gene sequence: CDR1 SGHTA, CDR2 FQGNSA. In DNA, the CDR3 is TGTGCCAGCAGCTTACGCCGGGGAGGGCTTGGGGGCTACACCTTC. Protein: CASSLRRGGLGGYTF.

This clone was detected once. The chain links TRBV28 to TRBJ2-3, with 7 bases aligning to TRBD2. The CDR3 extends over 16 amino acids. Germline V gives CDR1 MDHEN, CDR2 SYDVKM. The V and J ends lost 6 bases and 0 bases, in that order; junction bases with no gene match: 9. The CDR3 region has the DNA TGTGCCAGCAGGGCAACAAGCGGGGCTAGCACAGATACGCAGTATTTT. It is translated as CASRATSGASTDTQYF.

The rearrangement joins TRBV5-1 to TRBJ1-2, with 7 bases identical to TRBD1. Germline values: CDR1 SGHRS, CDR2 YFSETQ. The CDR3 is 15 amino acids. Losses at the gene ends were 3 bases for V and 3 bases for J; bases not matched to a gene: 8. CDR3 nucleotide sequence: TGCGCCAGCAGCTGGGAGACAGGGTCCGACTATGGCTACACCTTC. Its protein product is CASSWETGSDYGYTF.

This chain joins TRBV27 and TRBJ2-1; a weak D match, TRBD1 (6 bases). The CDR3 is made up of 13 amino acids. Germline CDR1 is MNHEY and CDR2 is SMNVEV (reference sequence). Trimming left V 4 bases short and J 3 bases short, with 7 bases between. The CDR3 here is CASSWDNYNEQFF. CDR3 nucleotides: TGTGCCAGCAGTTGGGACAACTACAATGAGCAGTTCTTC.

V gene TRBV5-1 combines with J gene TRBJ2-1; 11 bases match TRBD2. Trimming removed 3 bases from V and 6 bases from J; junction bases left unmatched: 5. Germline CDR1 SGHRS, CDR2 YFSETQ. This CDR3 has 15 amino acids. The CDR3 DNA sequence: TGCGCCAGCAGCTACGTAGCGGGGGGGCCCAATGAGCAGTTCTTC. Protein product: CASSYVAGGPNEQFF. Supplemented by reference TRBV5-1 and TRBJ2-1, the full variable domain reads KAGVTQTPRYLIKTRGQQVTLSCSPISGHRSVSWYQQTPGQGLQFLFEYFSETQRNKGNFPGRFSGRQFSNSRSEMNVSTLELGDSALYLCASSYVAGGPNEQFFGPGTRLTVL.

V gene TRBV6-5 combines with J gene TRBJ2-1, with 8 nucleotides matching TRBD1. Germline CDR1 reads MNHEY; CDR2 reads SVGAGI. This CDR3 contains 13 residues. V was clipped by 0 bases and J by 10 bases; unmatched bases: 2. CDR3 DNA: TGTGCCAGCAGTTACTCGAGGACAGGGGAGCAGTTCTTC. The encoded protein is CASSYSRTGEQFF.

This clone was seen only a few times. CDR3 loop: CASSLGGRQGYEQYF. CDR3 nucleotide sequence: TGTGCCAGCAGCTTAGGTGGGCGACAGGGCTACGAGCAGTACTTC. V and J are TRBV7-3 and TRBJ2-7; TRBD1 matches at 7 bases. The CDR3 runs 15 residues. Germline CDR1 and CDR2: SGHTA and FQGTGA. V dropped 2 bases and J dropped 3; count of bases not matched to a gene: 7.

This chain connects TRBV30 to TRBJ1-2; 8 bases are a match to TRBD1. The CDR3 has 12 amino acids. Per the germline V gene, CDR1 is GTSNPN and CDR2 is SVGIG (reference sequence). V trimming: 5 bases; J trimming: 4 bases; junction bases outside the gene matches: 3. Here the CDR3 reads CAWSTGGYGYTF. DNA for the CDR3: TGTGCCTGGTCAACAGGGGGCTATGGCTACACCTTC.

This chain connects TRBV18 to TRBJ1-5, with D perhaps matching TRBD1 (5 bases). CDR3 length: 16 amino acids. Between the trimmed V and J ends, which lost 0 bases and 2 bases, there was a span of 11 bases. CDR1 and CDR2 (germline): KGHSH, LQKENI. The CDR3 sequence is CASSPPEFRGNQPQHF. CDR3 coding DNA: TGTGCCAGCTCACCACCGGAGTTCAGGGGCAATCAGCCCCAGCATTTT.

Only one count was recorded for this clone. This sequence joins TRBV4-1 and TRBJ1-4; TRBD1 is a possible D gene (6 bases). CDR1 and CDR2 (germline): MGHRA, YSYEKL. The CDR3 sequence is 14 residues long. The V and J ends lost 8 bases and 7 bases respectively, with 17 bases between them. CDR3 in DNA: TGCGCCAGCGGGGGCGAGCCTAGGGGTGAAAAACTGTTTTTT. It encodes CASGGEPRGEKLFF.

The chain uses TRBV5-1 and TRBJ2-3; D is possibly TRBD1 (5 bases). Trimming removed 4 bases from V and 0 bases from J, with 15 bases in between. Germline assignment: CDR1 SGHRS and CDR2 YFSETQ. The CDR3 sequence is 16 residues long. CDR3 nucleotide sequence: TGCGCCAGCAGCGCCAGACAGAGACGTAGCACAGATACGCAGTATTTT. Amino acids: CASSARQRRSTDTQYF. The entire variable domain, with the rest obtained from reference TRBV5-1 and TRBJ2-3, is as follows: KAGVTQTPRYLIKTRGQQVTLSCSPISGHRSVSWYQQTPGQGLQFLFEYFSETQRNKGNFPGRFSGRQFSNSRSEMNVSTLELGDSALYLCASSARQRRSTDTQYFGPGTRLTVL.

The chain recombines TRBV6-5 with TRBJ1-4; 7 bases fit TRBD1. The CDR3 sequence is 15 residues long. Unmatched junction bases numbered 8, after V lost 6 bases and J lost 4 bases. Germline V lookup: CDR1 MNHEY, CDR2 SVGAGI. The CDR3 here is CASSPGTAVNEKLFF. The CDR3 DNA follows: TGTGCCAGCAGCCCCGGGACAGCCGTTAATGAAAAACTGTTTTTT.